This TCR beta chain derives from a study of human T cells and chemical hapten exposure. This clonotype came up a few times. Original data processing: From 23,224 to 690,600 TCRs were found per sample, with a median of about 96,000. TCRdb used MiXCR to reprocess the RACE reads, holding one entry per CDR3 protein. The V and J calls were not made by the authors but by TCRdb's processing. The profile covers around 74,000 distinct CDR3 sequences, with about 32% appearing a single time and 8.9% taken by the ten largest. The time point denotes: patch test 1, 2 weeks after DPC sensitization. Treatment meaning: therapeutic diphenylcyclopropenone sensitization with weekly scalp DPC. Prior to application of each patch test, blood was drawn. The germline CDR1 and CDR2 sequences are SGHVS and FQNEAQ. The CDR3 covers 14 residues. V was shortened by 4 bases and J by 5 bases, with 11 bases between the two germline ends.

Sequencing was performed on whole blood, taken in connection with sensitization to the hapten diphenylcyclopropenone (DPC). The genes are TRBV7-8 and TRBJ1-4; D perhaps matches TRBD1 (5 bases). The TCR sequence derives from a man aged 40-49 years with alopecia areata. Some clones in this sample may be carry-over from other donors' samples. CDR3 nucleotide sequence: TGTGCCAGCAGCTGGGTGGGGCCGAATGAAAAACTGTTTTTT. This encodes CASSWVGPNEKLFF.